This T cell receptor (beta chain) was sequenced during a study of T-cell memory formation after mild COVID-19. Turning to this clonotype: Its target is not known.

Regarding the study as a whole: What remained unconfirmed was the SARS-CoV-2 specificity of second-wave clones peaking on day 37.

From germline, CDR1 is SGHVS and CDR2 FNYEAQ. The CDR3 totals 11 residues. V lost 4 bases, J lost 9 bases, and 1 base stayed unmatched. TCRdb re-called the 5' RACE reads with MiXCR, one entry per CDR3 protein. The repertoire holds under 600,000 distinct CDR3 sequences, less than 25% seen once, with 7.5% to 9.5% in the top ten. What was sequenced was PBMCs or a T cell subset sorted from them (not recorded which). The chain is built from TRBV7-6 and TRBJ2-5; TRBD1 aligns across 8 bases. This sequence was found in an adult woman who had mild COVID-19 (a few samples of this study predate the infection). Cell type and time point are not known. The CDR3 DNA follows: TGTGCCAGCAGCTGGACAGGGCCCCAGTACTTC. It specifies CASSWTGPQYF. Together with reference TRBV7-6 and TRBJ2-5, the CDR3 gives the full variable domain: GAGVSQSPRYKVTKRGQDVALRCDPISGHVSLYWYRQALGQGPEFLTYFNYEAQQDKSGLPNDRFSAERPEGSISTLTIQRTEQRDSAMYRCASSWTGPQYFGPGTRLLVL.